This T cell receptor (beta chain) was sequenced in a study of PD-L1 blockade in urothelial cancer. Only in-frame clones appear in the TCRdb table, and some are missing; sequencing was by immunoSEQ multiplex PCR. The repertoire holds some 120,000 clones, with approximately 84% as singletons. This clone was observed a single time. Time point described: pretreatment peripheral blood. Sampling of each patient yielded between 1 and 8 specimens, collected pretreatment and on-treatment. CDR1 SGHDN and CDR2 FVKESK come from the germline V gene. The ends were cut back, 1 base at V and 0 bases at J, with 7 bases in the middle. This CDR3 spans 15 amino acids.

This specimen consisted of PBMCs, obtained around atezolizumab (anti-PD-L1) treatment. V usage is TRBV14 and J usage is TRBJ2-1; D unclear. This TCR was recovered from a middle-aged man with urothelial cancer. CDR3 coding DNA: TGTGCCAGCAGCCAAGTACGCAGCTCCTACAATGAGCAGTTCTTC. This gives the protein CASSQVRSSYNEQFF.